The next 15 T cell receptor beta chains were all read from a single sample in a study of beta chain features in type 1 diabetes. The entirety of the isolated RNA underwent reverse transcription, so expressed TCRB transcripts were sequenced. Generated by immunoSEQ multiplex PCR, the TCRdb table keeps only in-frame clones and is missing some. The sample lists 350,000 to 450,000 clones, around 14% seen once, with roughly 0.035% in the top ten. The specimen sequenced was naive CD4+ T cells from blood. The receptors come from a man aged 30-40 years in good health.

This clone was found a few times. J is TRBJ1-5 and V is TRBV19, with unresolved D. The CDR3 consists of 17 residues. The V end was cut by 2 bases, the J end by 3 bases, with 17 bases between. Germline CDR1 is LNHDA and CDR2 is SQIVND (reference sequence). The chain's CDR3 is CASSISRGSKINQPQHF. The CDR3 DNA reads as TGTGCCAGTAGTATAAGTAGAGGGAGTAAGATCAATCAGCCCCAGCATTTT.

This clone was observed a handful of times. The chain is built from TRBV2 and TRBJ2-6; 12 nucleotides line up with TRBD2. Germline CDR1 is SNHLY and CDR2 is FYNNEI. The CDR3 runs 16 residues. Trimming took 9 bases from V and 1 from J; bases not matched to a gene: 4. CDR3 nucleotides: TGTGCCAGAACCGGGACTAGCGGGTCTGGGGCCAACGTCCTGACTTTC. Translated: CARTGTSGSGANVLTF.

This clone was detected a few times. The chain couples TRBV30 to TRBJ1-1; D uncertain. From germline, CDR1 is GTSNPN and CDR2 SVGIG (reference sequence). The CDR3 totals 12 residues. Trimming stripped 3 bases from V and 0 bases from J, with 5 bases between. The CDR3 coding sequence is TGTGCCTGGAGGGGCATGAACACTGAAGCTTTCTTT. Translating it yields CAWRGMNTEAFF.

In its sample, this clone was seen a few times. This chain connects TRBV9 to TRBJ2-3, with D possibly TRBD2 on 6 matching bases. The ends were cut back, 0 bases at V and 0 bases at J, with 8 bases in the middle. CDR1 SGDLS and CDR2 YYNGEE come from the germline V gene. CDR3 size: 15 residues. The CDR3 loop is CASSVGGGSTDTQYF. The CDR3 DNA sequence: TGTGCCAGCAGCGTAGGTGGGGGGAGCACAGATACGCAGTATTTT.

This clone was seen a few times. Other DNA sequences in the sample encode the same CDR3. The CDR3 is CASSANSYEQYF. CDR3 in DNA: TGTGCCAGCAGCGCGAACAGCTACGAGCAGTACTTC. The V call is TRBV9, the J call TRBJ2-7; no definite D call. Trimming shortened V by 3 bases and J by 3 bases, and 7 bases separated the two germline ends. CDR1 is SGDLS, CDR2 YYNGEE, per germline. The CDR3 is 12 amino acids.

This clone showed up just a few times. The chain uses TRBV29-1 and TRBJ2-1; 8 nucleotides line up with TRBD2. The CDR3 totals 14 residues. CDR1 is SQVTM, CDR2 ANQGSEA, per germline. V gave up 4 bases and J gave up 6 bases; unmatched junction bases: 8. CDR3 protein: CSVGGAGATNEQFF. CDR3 nucleotides: TGCAGCGTTGGAGGAGCGGGAGCCACCAATGAGCAGTTCTTC.

This clone was seen only a few times. CDR3 loop: CASRYDEQFF. The CDR3 DNA sequence: TGTGCTAGCCGGTACGATGAGCAGTTCTTC. The chain carries TRBV12-5 and TRBJ2-1; D is unclear. Germline V lookup: CDR1 LGHNT, CDR2 FRNRAP. V was pared by 9 bases and J by 8 bases, with 8 bases between. This CDR3 is built from 10 residues.

This clone was seen a handful of times. This specimen includes other DNA sequences encoding the same CDR3. The gene calls are TRBV6-5 and TRBJ2-7, with 9 bases matching TRBD1. Germline V gene lookup returns CDR1 MNHEY and CDR2 SVGAGI. V shed 6 bases, J shed 1 base, and the junction held 7 bases outside the gene matches. The CDR3 has 15 residues. CDR3 coding DNA: TGTGCCAGCAGCCCCGGGACAGGGCGATCCTACGAGCAGTACTTC. Translating it yields CASSPGTGRSYEQYF.

The chain combines TRBV14 with TRBJ2-7; 7 positions match TRBD2. Germline trimming cut 2 bases from V and 0 bases from J; bases unmatched to any gene: 10. CDR1 is SGHDN, CDR2 FVKESK, per germline. This CDR3 spans 17 amino acids. The CDR3 bases are TGTGCCAGCAGCCAATTTCGACCGGGAGGTAGCTCCTACGAGCAGTACGTC. Amino acid sequence: CASSQFRPGGSSYEQYV.

This chain connects TRBV6-5 to TRBJ2-1; D might be TRBD2 (6 bases). Germline assignment: CDR1 MNHEY and CDR2 SVGAGI. Trimming took off 5 bases at V and 7 bases at J, with 18 bases between the two ends. The CDR3 is 15 amino acids. The CDR3 reads CASSPLEGRDNEQFF. The CDR3 coding sequence is TGTGCCAGCAGTCCCCTGGAGGGCCGGGATAATGAGCAGTTCTTC.

The genes are TRBV9 and TRBJ2-3; 10 bases match TRBD2. V shed 1 base and J 4 bases; nucleotides not matched to a gene: 9. Germline loops: CDR1 SGDLS, CDR2 YYNGEE. CDR3 size: 17 residues. CDR3 region: CASSVLGPSGGPDTQYF. In nucleotides, the CDR3 is TGTGCCAGCAGCGTATTAGGGCCTAGCGGGGGACCAGATACGCAGTATTTT.

The CDR3 sequence: CASTRTSGDTDTQYF. The CDR3 DNA is TGCGCCAGCACGCGGACTAGCGGAGACACAGATACGCAGTATTTT. The chain carries TRBV5-1 and TRBJ2-3, with 10 bases aligning to TRBD2. The germline gives CDR1 SGHRS, CDR2 YFSETQ. Trimming at V came to 6 bases and at J to 2 bases, leaving 6 bases not matched to a gene. This CDR3 is 15 amino acids long.

This clone was counted only a few times. The rearrangement joins TRBV14 to TRBJ2-1; D is tentatively TRBD1 or TRBD2 (5 bases each). The germline gives CDR1 SGHDN, CDR2 FVKESK. The CDR3 runs to 17 residues. Trimming took 0 bases from V and 6 from J, leaving 18 bases between them. This chain's CDR3 is CASSQDMGRRLSNEQFF. The CDR3 nucleotides read TGTGCCAGCAGCCAAGATATGGGGCGGAGGTTAAGCAATGAGCAGTTCTTC.

The CDR3 DNA is TGTGCCTGGAGTTCCGACAGGGGTCAGCCCCAGCATTTT. Its translation: CAWSSDRGQPQHF. The V gene is TRBV30, the J gene TRBJ1-5; TRBD1 agrees at 8 bases. The CDR3 sequence is 13 residues long. V lost 2 bases, J lost 6 bases, and 3 bases stayed unmatched. Germline CDR1 and CDR2: GTSNPN and SVGIG (reference sequence).

The gene calls are TRBV9 and TRBJ2-2; D is unclear. With 0 bases removed from V and 1 base from J, the gap between germline ends came to 10 bases. This CDR3 spans 16 amino acids. Per the germline V gene, CDR1 is SGDLS and CDR2 is YYNGEE. CDR3 amino acids: CASSVGHSGNTGELFF. CDR3 sequence (DNA): TGTGCCAGCAGCGTAGGGCATTCCGGGAACACCGGGGAGCTGTTTTTT.